The present entry profiles one T cell receptor beta chain with its context. Cohorts were assigned according to the clinical history that participants reported. Germline loops: CDR1 MGHDK, CDR2 SYGVNS. CDR3 size: 17 residues. J was trimmed by 6 bases and V by 1 base; bases with no gene match: 10. This specimen belongs to a study of blood T cell repertoires in COVID-19. Study in general: In each case, the material was cDNA or gDNA derived from T cells, B-cell-depleted T cells, or PBMCs.

Assay: immunoSEQ multiplex PCR; the TCRdb copy retains only in-frame clones and omits some. The sample includes about 200,000 clones, 80% to 90% of them seen just once. The sequencing input was PBMCs or T cells enriched from blood (not recorded which). The rearrangement joins TRBV25-1 to TRBJ2-1; TRBD2 aligns across 9 bases. The origin of this receptor is a woman aged 40 to 49 with acute COVID-19. CDR3 nucleotides: TGTGCCAGCAGTGAATCAGCGGGTAGCGGGAGTGGCAATGAGCAGTTCTTC. Amino acid sequence: CASSESAGSGSGNEQFF.